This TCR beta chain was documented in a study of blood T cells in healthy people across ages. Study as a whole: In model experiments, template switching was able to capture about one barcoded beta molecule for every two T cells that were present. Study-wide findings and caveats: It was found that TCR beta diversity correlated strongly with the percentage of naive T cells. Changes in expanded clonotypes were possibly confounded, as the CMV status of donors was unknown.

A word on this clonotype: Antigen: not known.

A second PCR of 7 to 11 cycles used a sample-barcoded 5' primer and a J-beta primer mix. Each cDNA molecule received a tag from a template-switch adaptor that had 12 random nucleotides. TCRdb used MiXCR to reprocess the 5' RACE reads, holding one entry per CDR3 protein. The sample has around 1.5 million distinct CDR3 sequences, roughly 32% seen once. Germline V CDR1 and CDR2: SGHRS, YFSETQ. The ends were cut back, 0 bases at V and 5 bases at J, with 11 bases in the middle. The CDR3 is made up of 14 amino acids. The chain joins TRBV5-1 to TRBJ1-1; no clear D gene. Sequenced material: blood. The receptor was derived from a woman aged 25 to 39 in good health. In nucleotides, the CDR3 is TGCGCCAGCAGCTTGGGTCGAATAGAAACTGAAGCTTTCTTT. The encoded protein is CASSLGRIETEAFF.